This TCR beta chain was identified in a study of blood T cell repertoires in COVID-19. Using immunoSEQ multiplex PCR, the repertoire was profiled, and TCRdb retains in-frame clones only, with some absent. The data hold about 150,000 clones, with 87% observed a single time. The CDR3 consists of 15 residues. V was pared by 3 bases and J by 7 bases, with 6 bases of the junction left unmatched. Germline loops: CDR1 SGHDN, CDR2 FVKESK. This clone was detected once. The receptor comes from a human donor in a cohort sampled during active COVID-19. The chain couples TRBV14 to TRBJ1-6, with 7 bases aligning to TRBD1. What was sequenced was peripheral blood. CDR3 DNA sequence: TGTGCCAGCAGCCATACAGGGGCGCAAAATTCACCCCTCCACTTT. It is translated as CASSHTGAQNSPLHF.